Listed below are T cell receptor beta chains from one sample, sequenced in a study of blood T cell repertoires in COVID-19. The data were produced by immunoSEQ multiplex PCR, yet TCRdb's version contains in-frame clones alone and is incomplete. Of 150,000 to 200,000 clones in the sample, 75% to 85% were seen once. The sample taken for sequencing was PBMCs or T cells enriched from blood (not recorded which). The receptors here all came from a man aged 40-50 years who had recovered from COVID-19. Both conserved end residues are part of each CDR3. D genes are given only for firm matches. Size tells how often a clone was seen (once, few, many) or the class of an expanded clone, and some rows leave it out.

clone size,D gene,V gene,J gene,CDR3 DNA,CDR3 protein
-,TRBD2,TRBV2,TRBJ2-2,TGTGCCAGCAGATCCTCTGGACTAGCGGGCACCGGGGAGCTGTTTTTT,CASRSSGLAGTGELFF
once,TRBD1,TRBV27,TRBJ2-5,TGTGCCAGCAGTTTATCGATGGCCGGAGGACAGGGGGGAGAGACCCAGTACTTC,CASSLSMAGGQGGETQYF
-,-,TRBV4-2,TRBJ2-3,TGTGCCAGCAGCCAGGGGACTGACACAGATACGCAGTATTTT,CASSQGTDTDTQYF
-,-,TRBV11-3,TRBJ2-1,TGTGCCAGCAGCTCAGGGGACCGTTCCTACAATGAGCAGTTCTTC,CASSSGDRSYNEQFF
-,TRBD1,TRBV12-5,TRBJ1-3,TGTGCTAGTGGTTTGATCTGGACAGGAGACTCTGGAAACACCATATATTTT,CASGLIWTGDSGNTIYF
few,TRBD2,TRBV9,TRBJ2-1,TGTGCCAGCAGCGTAGTAGCGGGTGAGCAGTTCTTC,CASSVVAGEQFF
-,TRBD2,TRBV12-5,TRBJ2-7,TGTGCTAGTGGTTTCGAGCGGGGGGGCTACGAGCAGTACTTC,CASGFERGGYEQYF
-,TRBD1,TRBV7-6,TRBJ1-4,TGTGCCAGCAGCTCCTGGGACAGACCTAATGAAAAACTGTTTTTT,CASSSWDRPNEKLFF
-,-,TRBV6-5,TRBJ1-5,TGTGCCAGCAGTTACGCGGGCATGCCCCAGCATTTT,CASSYAGMPQHF
-,TRBD1,TRBV6-5,TRBJ1-2,TGTGCCAGCAGGTCGCCAGACAGGGCTGGCTATGGCTACACCTTC,CASRSPDRAGYGYTF
few,TRBD2,TRBV25-1,TRBJ2-2,TGTGCCAGCAGTGGACTTCGCGGGGGGGACACCGGGGAGCTGTTTTTT,CASSGLRGGDTGELFF
-,-,TRBV7-6,TRBJ1-4,TGTGCCAGCAGCTTAGGGGCCAGGGGAGATGAAAAACTGTTTTTT,CASSLGARGDEKLFF
-,TRBD2,TRBV7-2,TRBJ2-3,TGTGCCAGCAGCCGCGGGGGTCCACGCGATACGCAGTATTTT,CASSRGGPRDTQYF
-,TRBD1,TRBV11-2,TRBJ2-7,TGTGCCAGCAGCATGACAGGGGGGAACTACGAGCAGTACTTC,CASSMTGGNYEQYF
-,-,TRBV19,TRBJ2-1,TGTGCCAGTACCGTCCAAGGCAGGGGAAGTAGTGAGCAGTTCTTC,CASTVQGRGSSEQFF
-,-,TRBV6-5,TRBJ1-2,TGTGCCAGCAGGGACAGAAAAATTGGAGGCTACACCTTC,CASRDRKIGGYTF
-,-,TRBV9,TRBJ1-2,TGTGCCATCAGCAGGGAGTGCTATGGCTACACCTTC,CAISRECYGYTF
-,TRBD2,TRBV3-1/TRBV3-2,TRBJ2-3,TGTGCCAGCAGCCAGACTTTAGCGGGGGGCGAAGATACGCAGTATTTT,CASSQTLAGGEDTQYF
-,-,TRBV7-3,TRBJ2-1,TGTGCCAGCAGCTTAACGGGGCCTAGCGTCTCCTACAATGAGCAGTTCTTC,CASSLTGPSVSYNEQFF
-,-,TRBV5-4,TRBJ1-2,TGTGCCAGCAGCCGAGCCTTGTTCGAGAATGGCTACACCTTC,CASSRALFENGYTF
once,-,TRBV28,TRBJ1-1,TGTGCCAGCGGAACCGGGGGTAACACTGAAGCTTTCTTT,CASGTGGNTEAFF
-,TRBD1,TRBV19,TRBJ1-2,TGTGCCAGTAGTACAACAGGGGGGAGCTATGGCTACACCTTC,CASSTTGGSYGYTF
-,-,TRBV6-1,TRBJ2-1,TGTGCCAGCAGTGATTTAAGTAGGTCCAGGGCCTACAATGAGCAGTTCTTC,CASSDLSRSRAYNEQFF
-,-,TRBV6-5,TRBJ1-1,TGTGCCGCCAGGGAGGCTGGAACTGAAGCTTTCTTT,CAAREAGTEAFF
-,TRBD1,TRBV2,TRBJ2-1,TGTGCCAGCAGACCCATAGTCTCAGGACAGGGGGTATATGAGCAGTTCTTC,CASRPIVSGQGVYEQFF
-,TRBD1,TRBV2,TRBJ1-6,TGTGCCAGCAAAACCATCACAGAGGGGGCGAATTCACCCCTCCACTTT,CASKTITEGANSPLHF
-,TRBD1,TRBV5-5,TRBJ2-1,TGTGCCAGCAGGTCAGGGGGAGACTACAATGAGCAGTTCTTC,CASRSGGDYNEQFF
-,-,TRBV7-6,TRBJ2-1,TGTGCCAGCAGCCCACGCCCGGGGGGCACTGGGGATGAGCAGTTCTTC,CASSPRPGGTGDEQFF
-,-,TRBV27,TRBJ2-5,TGTGCCAGCAGCAACTCTCAAGAGACCCAGTACTTC,CASSNSQETQYF
-,-,TRBV6-5,TRBJ1-5,TGTGCCAGCGAGGGGGGGTATCAGCCCCAGCATTTT,CASEGGYQPQHF
-,-,TRBV5-6,TRBJ2-3,TGTGCCAGCAGCTTCGGCGGTGGAATAGATACGCAGTATTTT,CASSFGGGIDTQYF
-,-,TRBV19,TRBJ1-5,TGTGCCAGTAGTCCTAGACAGGTTAGCAATCAGCCCCAGCATTTT,CASSPRQVSNQPQHF
once,-,TRBV9,TRBJ2-7,TGTGCCAGCAGCGTAGAGGCAGGTAGCTCCTACGAGCAGTACTTC,CASSVEAGSSYEQYF
-,-,TRBV5-1,TRBJ2-3,TGCGCCAGCAGCTCCTCTAGCACAGATACGCAGTATTTT,CASSSSSTDTQYF
once,TRBD2,TRBV9,TRBJ2-2,TGTGCCAGCAGCTCCCCCCCCTCAGCGGGGGGCGAGAACGGGGAGCTGTTTTTT,CASSSPPSAGGENGELFF
-,-,TRBV1,TRBJ1-2,TGCACCAGCAGGTGGGAGGACAGGGAACAGTATGGCTACACCTTC,CTSRWEDREQYGYTF
-,-,TRBV18,TRBJ2-7,TGTGCCAGCTCATCTTCGAGCTACGAGCAGTACTTC,CASSSSSYEQYF
-,-,TRBV7-2,TRBJ2-2,TGTGCCAGCAGCTTCACATTTAAGATCGGGGAGCTGTTTTTT,CASSFTFKIGELFF
-,-,TRBV7-2,TRBJ2-1,TGTGCCAGCAGCTCACCGGGATACAATGAGCAGTTCTTC,CASSSPGYNEQFF
-,-,TRBV5-6,TRBJ2-7,TGTGCCAGCAGCTTGGGACAGAACGAGTACGAGCAGTACTTC,CASSLGQNEYEQYF
once,TRBD1,TRBV25-1,TRBJ2-2,TGTGCCAGCAGTCGGGGACAGAAGCTGTTTTTT,CASSRGQKLFF
once,-,TRBV6-6,TRBJ1-2,TGTGCCAGCAGCCCCCGAAGCGGAGGGTATTATGGCTACACCTTC,CASSPRSGGYYGYTF
-,-,TRBV6-4,TRBJ1-4,TGTGCCAGCAGTGTCACAGGCATCGGGCAGGGGGAAAAACTGTTTTTT,CASSVTGIGQGEKLFF
-,-,TRBV3-1/TRBV3-2,TRBJ2-3,TGTGCCAGCAGCCAGGGGCATACGCAGTATTTT,CASSQGHTQYF
-,-,TRBV2,TRBJ1-1,TGTGCCAGCAGTGCCGGGGGATACGCTGAAGCTTTCTTT,CASSAGGYAEAFF
-,-,TRBV13,TRBJ1-2,TGTGCAGCGGGGGCCTCAACCGTTTATGGCTACACCTTC,CAAGASTVYGYTF